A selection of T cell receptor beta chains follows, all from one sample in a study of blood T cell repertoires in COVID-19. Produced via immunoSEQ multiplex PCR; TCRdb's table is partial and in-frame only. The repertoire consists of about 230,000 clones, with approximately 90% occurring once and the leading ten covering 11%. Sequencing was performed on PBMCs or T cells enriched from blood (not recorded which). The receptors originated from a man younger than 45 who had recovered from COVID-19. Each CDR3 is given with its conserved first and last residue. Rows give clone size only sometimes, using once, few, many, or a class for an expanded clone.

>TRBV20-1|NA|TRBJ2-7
CSARDTYEQYF
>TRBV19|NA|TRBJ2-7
CASSIEPGQGYEQYF
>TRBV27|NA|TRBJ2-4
CASSLSLLLAKNIQYF
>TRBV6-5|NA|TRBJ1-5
CASRTGGDQPQHF
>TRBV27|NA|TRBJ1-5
CASSLLHSDQPQHF
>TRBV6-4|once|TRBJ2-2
CASSASGSGGELFF
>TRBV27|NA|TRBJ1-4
CASSTTGPFPEKLFF
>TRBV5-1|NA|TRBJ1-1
CASSSSNTEAFF
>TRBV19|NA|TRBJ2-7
CARLQIHSYEQYF
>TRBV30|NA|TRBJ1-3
CAWSWTGGNTIYF
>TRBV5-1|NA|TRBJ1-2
CASRNRTNYGYTF
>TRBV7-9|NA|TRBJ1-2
CASSLVRGYGYTF
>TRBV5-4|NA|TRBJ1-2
CASSLGAGAGGYTF
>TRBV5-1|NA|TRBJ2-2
CASSLSVTGELFF
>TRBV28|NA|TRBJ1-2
CASSTQGYGYTF
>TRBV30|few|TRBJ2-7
CAGEAGAYEQYF
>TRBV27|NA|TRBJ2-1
CASSSSTSRDNEQFF
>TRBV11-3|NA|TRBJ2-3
CASSTDRDGSTDTQYF
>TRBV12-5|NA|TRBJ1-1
CASGLGGTRGQTEAFF
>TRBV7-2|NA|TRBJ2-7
CASSLISGTLSPYEQYF
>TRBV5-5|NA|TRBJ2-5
CASRVRFPDRGETQYF
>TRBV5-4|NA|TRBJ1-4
CASSDPGGGGEKLFF
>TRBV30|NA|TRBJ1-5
CAWSISRGANSQPQHF
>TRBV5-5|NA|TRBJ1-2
CASSLAPPRDGYTF
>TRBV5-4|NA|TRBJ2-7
CASSRGGRNEQYF
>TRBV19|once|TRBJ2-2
CASSLPGAGELFF
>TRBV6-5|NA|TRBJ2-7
CASSYSTRGPYEQYF